This T cell receptor beta chain appears in the sequencing data of a study of blood T cells in healthy people across ages. Whole-study findings and limits: Among long-lived donors, naive CD4+ cells were more numerous and diversity higher than in aged donors.

A J-beta primer mix and a sample-barcoded 5' primer were used in a second PCR of roughly 7 to 12 cycles. TCRdb re-called the 5' RACE reads through MiXCR, storing one row per CDR3 protein. Here the sample spans about 1.4 million distinct CDR3 sequences, almost 60% being singletons. About this clonotype itself: Antigen: not known.

The sequencing input was blood. This TCR came from a man between 18 and 35 years old in good health.

CDR3 coding DNA: TGTGCCAGCAGCTTCGGGGGGGACCGCTACGAGCAGTACTTC. Protein sequence: CASSFGGDRYEQYF. This chain links TRBV11-1 with TRBJ2-7, with TRBD2 matching 8 bases. The germline V gene encodes CDR1 SGHAT and CDR2 FQDESV (reference sequence). CDR3 length: 14 residues. J gave up 3 bases and V 3 bases, and 4 bases lay outside the gene matches. The full variable domain, with the rest looked up from reference TRBV11-1 and TRBJ2-7, is EAEVAQSPRYKITEKSQAVAFWCDPISGHATLYWYRQILGQGPELLVQFQDESVVDDSQLPKDRFSAERLKGVDSTLKIQPAELGDSAMYLCASSFGGDRYEQYFGPGTRLTVT.